This T cell receptor beta chain was sequenced in a study of T cell repertoires in cytomegalovirus infection. Turning to the study itself: Public TCR beta signatures were indicative of both CMV infection and a matching HLA type.

TCRdb reprocessed the reads via MiXCR and lists one record per CDR3 protein. The sample holds roughly 230,000 distinct CDR3 sequences, 9% to 15% seen once. Details on this clonotype: Its antigen is unidentified.

Study results and caveats: HLA-C-restricted, CMV-specific TCR beta clonotypes were dominant ex vivo. Cumulative frequency of public TCR beta families picked out carriers of CMV plus the relevant HLA.

Germline V gene sequence: CDR1 LNHDA, CDR2 SQIVND (reference sequence). The CDR3 consists of 14 residues. V was clipped by 5 bases and J by 2 bases, with 9 bases between them. The sequence came from a human donor in good health (CMV status not recorded). Some clones in this sample may be carry-over from other donors' samples. The sample consisted of PBMCs. V and J are TRBV19 and TRBJ2-2; possibly TRBD1 for D (6 bases). CDR3 DNA: TGTGCCAGTAGTCGACAGGCTAACACCGGGGAGCTGTTTTTT. Translation gives CASSRQANTGELFF.